This entry lists 26 T cell receptor beta chains sequenced from one sample in a study of shared clonotypes between healthy human individuals. Assay: immunoSEQ multiplex PCR; the TCRdb copy retains only in-frame clones and omits some. The sample shows a few million clones, 85% to 95% of them seen only once. The source material was naive CD4+ T cells from PBMCs. Subset given: CD45RA+ positively selected. These receptors originate from a man younger than 35 in good health. Some clones in this sample may be carry-over from other donors' samples.

J is TRBJ2-5 and V is TRBV29-1, with D possibly TRBD1 on 5 matching bases. The germline V gene encodes CDR1 SQVTM and CDR2 ANQGSEA. The CDR3 runs to 14 residues. Between the trimmed V and J ends, which lost 7 bases and 1 base, there was a span of 16 bases. The CDR3 region is CSAGFRLGQETQYF. CDR3 in DNA: TGCAGCGCAGGGTTTCGGCTGGGCCAAGAGACCCAGTACTTC.

This chain links TRBV2 with TRBJ2-7; D not resolved. V gave up 6 bases and J gave up 2 bases, with 17 bases separating them. CDR3 length: 15 amino acids. Germline V gives CDR1 SNHLY, CDR2 FYNNEI. CDR3 residues: CASRAEARSTYEQYF. CDR3 nucleotides: TGTGCCAGCAGGGCCGAGGCCCGAAGTACCTACGAGCAGTACTTC.

J is TRBJ2-2 and V is TRBV7-3; maybe TRBD2 (6 bases). The CDR3 extends over 16 amino acids. Germline V lookup: CDR1 SGHTA, CDR2 FQGTGA. Trimming removed 2 bases from V and 0 bases from J, with 10 bases in between. In nucleotides, the CDR3 is TGTGCCAGCAGCTTAGGGGGGACGGCGAACACCGGGGAGCTGTTTTTT. It is translated as CASSLGGTANTGELFF.

CDR3 DNA: TGTGCCAGACCTCGGATGGAGTCGGGGCCTCGGATACAAGAGACCCAGTACTTC. The encoded protein is CARPRMESGPRIQETQYF. The rearrangement joins TRBV28 to TRBJ2-5; D is perhaps TRBD1 or TRBD2 (5 bases each). Germline V gene sequence: CDR1 MDHEN, CDR2 SYDVKM. V shed 9 bases and J shed 2 bases, with 28 bases lying between them. The CDR3 covers 18 residues.

This chain joins TRBV5-1 and TRBJ1-1; 7 positions match TRBD1. Germline CDR1 SGHRS, CDR2 YFSETQ. V shed 2 bases, J shed 3 bases, and the junction held 4 bases outside the gene matches. The length of the CDR3 is 14 residues. CDR3 loop: CASSFRGVDTEAFF. The CDR3 DNA is TGCGCCAGCAGCTTCAGGGGGGTTGACACTGAAGCTTTCTTT.

The chain combines TRBV7-2 with TRBJ2-7, with 12 nucleotides matching TRBD2. CDR3 length: 19 residues. Germline CDR1 is SGHTA and CDR2 is FQGNSA. The V and J ends lost 0 bases and 2 bases, in that order; junction bases with no gene match: 11. The CDR3 nucleotides are TGTGCCAGCAGCTTAGCCTATAGTACCCTAGCGGGAGGGCCCTACGAGCAGTACTTC. This codes for CASSLAYSTLAGGPYEQYF.

This clone occurred once. This chain uses TRBV11-3 with TRBJ2-1; the match to TRBD2 covers 16 bases. Germline V lookup: CDR1 SGHNT, CDR2 YENEEA. The trim removed 5 bases at V and 13 bases at J, leaving 8 bases unmatched. The CDR3 covers 15 residues. CDR3 bases: TGTGCCAGCAGCCCGGGACTAGCGGGAGGGCCGAGACAGTTCTTC. It encodes CASSPGLAGGPRQFF.

Only one count was recorded for this clone. The genes are TRBV29-1 and TRBJ2-5; 12 bases are shared with TRBD1. Germline CDR1 and CDR2: SQVTM and ANQGSEA. This CDR3 is 12 amino acids long. Unmatched junction bases numbered 2, after V lost 6 bases and J lost 6 bases. For the CDR3, the DNA is TGCAGCGTGGGGACAGGGGGCAAGACCCAGTACTTC. It specifies CSVGTGGKTQYF.

The CDR3: CASSLTGLISGYTF. CDR3 coding DNA: TGTGCCAGCAGTCTGACAGGCCTCATAAGTGGCTACACCTTC. V gene TRBV6-6 combines with J gene TRBJ1-2, with D possibly being TRBD1 (6 bases). CDR1 MNHNY and CDR2 SVGAGI come from the germline V gene (reference sequence). Trimming pared 5 bases from V and 7 bases from J, leaving 17 bases between. This CDR3 has 14 residues.

The V and J genes are TRBV9 and TRBJ1-1; tentatively, D is TRBD1 (6 bases). Germline assignment: CDR1 SGDLS and CDR2 YYNGEE. CDR3 length: 14 residues. V lost 2 bases and J 5 bases, leaving 13 bases between the germline ends. CDR3 sequence: CASSVAQGRTEAFF. The CDR3 DNA reads TGTGCCAGCAGCGTGGCACAGGGTAGGACTGAAGCTTTCTTT.

V usage is TRBV28 and J usage is TRBJ1-4; D is perhaps TRBD1 (6 bases). The CDR3 spans 14 residues. Germline CDR1 is MDHEN and CDR2 is SYDVKM. Trimming pared 3 bases from V and 10 bases from J, leaving 15 bases between. In nucleotides, the CDR3 is TGTGCCAGCAGTTTTTGGGCAGGGGAAGCAAAACTGTTTTTT. This codes for CASSFWAGEAKLFF. Full variable domain (remainder filled in from reference TRBV28 and TRBJ1-4): DVKVTQSSRYLVKRTGEKVFLECVQDMDHENMFWYRQDPGLGLRLIYFSYDVKMKEKGDIPEGYSVSREKKERFSLILESASTNQTSMYLCASSFWAGEAKLFFGSGTQLSVL.

The rearrangement uses TRBV19 and TRBJ2-2, with 8 bases matching TRBD1. V was clipped by 6 bases and J by 4 bases; unmatched bases: 7. Germline-derived CDR1 and CDR2 are LNHDA and SQIVND (reference sequence). The CDR3 totals 15 residues. The CDR3 loop reads CASRIQGELTGELFF. The CDR3 DNA sequence: TGTGCCAGTAGGATACAGGGGGAACTCACCGGGGAGCTGTTTTTT.

The chain combines TRBV10-3 with TRBJ2-2, with D uncertain. Germline CDR1 reads ENHRY; CDR2 reads SYGVKD. The CDR3 is 13 residues long. Trimming took off 6 bases at V and 6 bases at J, with 11 bases between the two ends. The CDR3 here is CAIRASAPGELFF. In DNA, the CDR3 is TGTGCCATCAGGGCCTCGGCGCCCGGGGAGCTGTTTTTT.

J is TRBJ2-3 and V is TRBV30; 10 nucleotides agree with TRBD2. J gave up 6 bases and V 4 bases, and 22 bases lay outside the gene matches. Germline CDR1 reads GTSNPN; CDR2 reads SVGIG (reference sequence). The CDR3 runs 19 residues. The CDR3 spells CAWTPMRTSVSGRGDTQYF. CDR3 DNA: TGTGCCTGGACTCCCATGAGAACTTCGGTGAGCGGGAGGGGGGATACGCAGTATTTT.

The rearrangement joins TRBV4-3 to TRBJ1-2; 11 nucleotides align to TRBD1. From germline, CDR1 is LGHNA and CDR2 YSLEER. V dropped 1 base and J dropped 6; count of bases not matched to a gene: 4. The length of the CDR3 is 15 residues. The CDR3 region is CASSQGTGGEHGYTF. The CDR3 DNA is TGCGCCAGCAGCCAAGGGACAGGGGGCGAGCATGGCTACACCTTC.

V is TRBV5-1 and J is TRBJ1-2; a weak D match, TRBD1 (6 bases). Trimming left V 5 bases short and J 6 bases short, with 17 bases between. Looked up from germline, CDR1 is SGHRS and CDR2 is YFSETQ. The CDR3 has 14 residues. The CDR3 sequence: CASSPPGTHHGYTF. CDR3 sequence (DNA): TGCGCCAGCAGTCCGCCCGGGACACACCATGGCTACACCTTC.

The rearrangement uses TRBV28 and TRBJ2-7; no reliable D call. The V gene's germline CDR1 is MDHEN and CDR2 SYDVKM. The CDR3 extends over 11 amino acids. Trimming stripped 7 bases from V and 6 bases from J, with 10 bases between. The CDR3 DNA reads as TGTGCCAGCATCGGGTCGGGCGAGCAGTACTTC. Protein sequence: CASIGSGEQYF.

The count of this clone is one. The chain uses TRBV6-1 and TRBJ2-7; 8 nucleotides align to TRBD2. Germline V gene data show CDR1 as MNHNS and CDR2 as SASEGT. The CDR3 is 15 residues long. The ends lost 0 bases at V and 2 bases at J; junction bases unmatched: 3. The CDR3 bases are TGTGCCAGCAGTGAAGCTAGCGGGACTACCTACGAGCAGTACTTC. This codes for CASSEASGTTYEQYF.

The chain combines TRBV6-1 with TRBJ1-2; D is undetermined. Between the trimmed V and J ends, which lost 2 bases and 1 base, there was a span of 17 bases. The length of the CDR3 is 17 residues. Germline CDR1 is MNHNS and CDR2 is SASEGT. The CDR3 loop reads CASSEPPPGTLNYGYTF. DNA of the CDR3: TGTGCCAGCAGTGAACCTCCCCCCGGAACCCTTAACTATGGCTACACCTTC.

This chain connects TRBV19 to TRBJ2-1; D may be TRBD2 (6 bases). The CDR3 runs to 16 residues. V lost 6 bases to trimming and J lost 1 base, with 16 bases between them. Germline lookup yields CDR1 LNHDA and CDR2 SQIVND (reference sequence). The CDR3 loop is CASSPGRGRSYNEQFF. The CDR3 DNA sequence: TGTGCCAGTAGCCCCGGCAGAGGGAGGTCCTACAATGAGCAGTTCTTC.

The rearrangement joins TRBV6-1 to TRBJ2-1; possibly TRBD2 for D (6 bases). V lost 4 bases, J lost 10 bases, and 8 bases lay in between. The CDR3 totals 11 residues. Germline V CDR1 and CDR2: MNHNS, SASEGT. In DNA form, the CDR3 reads TGTGCCAGCAGTGTCGGAGGGGAGCAGTTCTTC. It encodes CASSVGGEQFF.

V usage is TRBV28 and J usage is TRBJ2-5, with a tentative D call TRBD2 (6 bases). Germline lookup yields CDR1 MDHEN and CDR2 SYDVKM. Deletions cut 6 bases from V and 14 bases from J, with 16 bases between. This CDR3 comprises 11 residues. The CDR3 DNA sequence: TGTGCCAGCAGGGCTACTAGCAGGGCATACTTC. Translation: CASRATSRAYF.

The chain carries TRBV29-1 and TRBJ1-2, with 10 bases that match TRBD1. The CDR3 is 14 amino acids. V was clipped by 6 bases and J by 4 bases; unmatched bases: 8. Germline values: CDR1 SQVTM, CDR2 ANQGSEA. The CDR3 region is CSVSSGQGPYGYTF. The DNA of the CDR3 is TGCAGCGTCTCTTCGGGACAGGGGCCCTATGGCTACACCTTC. Together with reference TRBV29-1 and TRBJ1-2, the CDR3 gives the full variable domain: SAVISQKPSRDICQRGTSLTIQCQVDSQVTMMFWYRQQPGQSLTLIATANQGSEATYESGFVIDKFPISRPNLTFSTLTVSNMSPEDSSIYLCSVSSGQGPYGYTFGSGTRLTVV.

The chain has TRBV29-1 and TRBJ2-3, with TRBD2 matching 8 bases. Germline V gene lookup returns CDR1 SQVTM and CDR2 ANQGSEA. The CDR3 contains 17 residues. J was trimmed by 1 base and V by 3 bases; bases with no gene match: 12. CDR3 coding DNA: TGCAGCGTTGAGGGAGGGGTAGCGGGACTGGGCACAGATACGCAGTATTTT. It translates to CSVEGGVAGLGTDTQYF.

The rearrangement links TRBV19 to TRBJ2-3; 8 positions agree with TRBD2. The junction had 11 bases not matched to a gene; V was cut back by 6 bases and J by 3 bases. CDR3 length: 16 residues. The germline V gene has CDR1 LNHDA and CDR2 SQIVND (reference sequence). The CDR3 loop is CASSHTWSGSTDTQYF. The CDR3 DNA sequence: TGTGCCAGTAGCCATACGTGGAGCGGGAGTACAGATACGCAGTATTTT. Looking up the rest from reference TRBV19 and TRBJ2-3 gives the full variable domain: DGGITQSPKYLFRKEGQNVTLSCEQNLNHDAMYWYRQDPGQGLRLIYYSQIVNDFQKGDIAEGYSVSREKKESFPLTVTSAQKNPTAFYLCASSHTWSGSTDTQYFGPGTRLTVL.

This rearrangement joins TRBV28 to TRBJ2-7; 7 nucleotides line up with TRBD2. V lost 5 bases, J lost 4 bases, and 11 bases stayed unmatched. Germline lookup yields CDR1 MDHEN and CDR2 SYDVKM. There are 15 residues in the CDR3. The CDR3 bases are TGTGCCAGCAGTCGGCCCGGGACTACCCTATACGAGCAGTACTTC. As protein: CASSRPGTTLYEQYF.